This T cell receptor (beta chain) originates from a study of blood T cell repertoires in COVID-19. CDR3 length equals 14 residues. Deletions cut 6 bases from V and 4 bases from J, with 12 bases between. In germline, CDR1 is MNHEY, CDR2 SVGAGI. Generated by immunoSEQ multiplex PCR, the TCRdb table keeps only in-frame clones and is missing some. Of 80,000 to 95,000 clones in the sample, roughly 84% were seen once. Sequenced sample: peripheral blood. The rearrangement uses TRBV6-5 and TRBJ2-2; weak D call: TRBD1 (6 bases). The sequence was collected from a woman of 80 years or more in a cohort sampled during active or convalescent COVID-19. The CDR3 protein is CASSQGTSTGELFF. The CDR3 DNA reads as TGTGCCAGCAGCCAAGGGACATCCACCGGGGAGCTGTTTTTT.